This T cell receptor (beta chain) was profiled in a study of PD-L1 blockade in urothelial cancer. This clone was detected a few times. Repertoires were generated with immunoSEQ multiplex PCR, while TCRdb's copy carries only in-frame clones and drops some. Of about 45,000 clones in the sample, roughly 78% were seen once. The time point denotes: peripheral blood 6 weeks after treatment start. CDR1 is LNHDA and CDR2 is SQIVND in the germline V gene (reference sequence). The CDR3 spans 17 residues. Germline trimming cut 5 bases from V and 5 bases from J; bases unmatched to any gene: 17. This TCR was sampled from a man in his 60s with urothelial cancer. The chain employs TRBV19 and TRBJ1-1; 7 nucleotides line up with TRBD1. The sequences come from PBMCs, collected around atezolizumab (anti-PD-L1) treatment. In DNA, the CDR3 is TGTGCCAGTAGTTTTAAGGGGCTACAGGGGATTGGTACTGAAGCTTTCTTT. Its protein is CASSFKGLQGIGTEAFF.